Shown below are 29 T cell receptor beta chains from a single sample sequenced in a study of blood T cell repertoires in COVID-19. Assay used: immunoSEQ multiplex PCR; TCRdb lists only in-frame clones, some missing. The sample carries 80,000 to 85,000 clones, just over 85% recorded once. Material for sequencing was peripheral blood. The receptors shown here come from a woman of 80 years or more with acute or convalescent COVID-19.

V usage is TRBV7-2 and J usage is TRBJ2-7; 9 bases agree with TRBD1. CDR3 length: 15 residues. Germline lookup yields CDR1 SGHTA and CDR2 FQGNSA. With 6 bases clipped from V and 5 bases from J, the junction kept 11 bases outside the gene matches. The chain's CDR3 is CASSPTGGASNEQYF. The CDR3 region has the DNA TGTGCCAGCAGTCCAACAGGGGGCGCGTCAAACGAGCAGTACTTC.

The chain recombines TRBV19 with TRBJ2-1, with 7 nucleotides matching TRBD1. This CDR3 contains 11 residues. In germline, CDR1 is LNHDA, CDR2 SQIVND (reference sequence). V lost 11 bases, J lost 6 bases, and 4 bases stayed unmatched. The CDR3 protein is CASRQGNEQFF. The DNA of the CDR3 is TGTGCCTCTCGACAGGGCAATGAGCAGTTCTTC.

CDR3 sequence: CASSPGTSGSSTDTQYF. CDR3 nucleotide sequence: TGTGCCAGCAGTCCCGGGACTAGCGGGTCTAGCACAGATACGCAGTATTTT. The chain is built from TRBV6-6 and TRBJ2-3, with 12 bases that match TRBD2. V lost 5 bases and J lost 0; bases outside the gene matches: 6. Germline V gene sequence: CDR1 MNHNY, CDR2 SVGAGI (reference sequence). This CDR3 comprises 17 residues.

The chain is built from TRBV7-9 and TRBJ2-5; TRBD1 aligns across 11 bases. Germline trimming cut 5 bases from V and 5 bases from J; bases unmatched to any gene: 10. Germline CDR1 SEHNR, CDR2 FQNEAQ (reference sequence). The length of the CDR3 is 16 residues. CDR3 residues: CASSRRTGGSGETQYF. The CDR3, as DNA: TGTGCCAGCAGCCGTCGGACAGGGGGCTCCGGGGAGACCCAGTACTTC.

The V call is TRBV6-1, the J call TRBJ2-1, with TRBD1 matching 7 bases. The V segment lost 0 bases and the J segment 8 bases; nucleotides outside the gene matches: 7. CDR1 and CDR2 from the germline V gene are MNHNS and SASEGT. There are 15 residues in the CDR3. In DNA form, the CDR3 reads TGTGCCAGCAGTGAAGCGATGACAGGGTGGCATGAGCAGTTCTTC. It yields the protein CASSEAMTGWHEQFF.

The CDR3 loop reads CASSLGLASVTDTQYF. The CDR3 DNA follows: TGTGCCAGCAGCCTGGGACTAGCCTCGGTCACAGATACGCAGTATTTT. V usage is TRBV7-9 and J usage is TRBJ2-3, with TRBD2 matching over 9 bases. Germline CDR1 SEHNR, CDR2 FQNEAQ (reference sequence). The CDR3 is made up of 16 amino acids. The J segment lost 2 bases and the V segment lost 5 bases, leaving 8 bases of the junction unmatched.

This chain links TRBV5-1 with TRBJ2-5; 7 bases line up with TRBD1. This CDR3 is built from 13 residues. V lost 4 bases to trimming and J lost 5 bases; unmatched junction nucleotides: 5. Germline CDR1 reads SGHRS; CDR2 reads YFSETQ. The CDR3 sequence is CASSDTGAETQYF. The CDR3 nucleotides are TGCGCCAGCAGCGATACAGGGGCGGAGACCCAGTACTTC.

The chain recombines TRBV2 with TRBJ2-5; perhaps TRBD2 as D (6 bases). This CDR3 has 15 residues. Germline V CDR1 and CDR2: SNHLY, FYNNEI. The ends were cut back, 4 bases at V and 2 bases at J, with 14 bases in the middle. The chain's CDR3 is CASSGGDAGQETQYF. The CDR3 nucleotides are TGTGCCAGCAGTGGGGGGGATGCGGGACAAGAGACCCAGTACTTC.

The V call is TRBV11-2, the J call TRBJ2-7; 8 nucleotides align to TRBD1. V shed 5 bases and J 7 bases; nucleotides not matched to a gene: 13. The germline gives CDR1 SGHAT, CDR2 FQNNGV. The CDR3 covers 15 residues. CDR3 sequence (DNA): TGTGCCAGCAGCATCTCCGGGACAGGCCAGGGGGAGCAGTACTTC. Translated, it gives CASSISGTGQGEQYF.

Here the CDR3 reads CASSSAGTGGYNEQFF. The CDR3 region has the DNA TGTGCCAGCTCAAGTGCCGGGACAGGGGGTTACAATGAGCAGTTCTTC. The rearrangement uses TRBV18 and TRBJ2-1, with 11 nucleotides matching TRBD1. This CDR3 has 16 amino acids. Per the germline V gene, CDR1 is KGHSH and CDR2 is LQKENI. After removal of 5 bases from V and 4 bases from J, the junction contained 7 bases not matched to a gene.

V and J are TRBV7-2 and TRBJ2-3, with 9 bases aligning to TRBD2. Germline V gene data show CDR1 as SGHTA and CDR2 as FQGNSA. The CDR3 is made up of 15 amino acids. V lost 5 bases to trimming and J lost 0 bases; unmatched junction nucleotides: 3. CDR3 loop: CASSPSGVSTDTQYF. As DNA, the CDR3 is TGTGCCAGCAGCCCTAGCGGGGTGAGCACAGATACGCAGTATTTT.

Here the CDR3 reads CAISGGGNNEKLFF. For the CDR3, the DNA is TGTGCCATCAGTGGGGGGGGAAATAATGAAAAACTGTTTTTT. The chain uses TRBV10-3 and TRBJ1-4; tentative D call: TRBD1 (5 bases). V was clipped by 4 bases and J by 4 bases, with 10 bases between them. Germline V gene lookup returns CDR1 ENHRY and CDR2 SYGVKD. This CDR3 region has 14 residues.

The chain employs TRBV5-4 and TRBJ2-3; 12 nucleotides line up with TRBD2. Germline loops: CDR1 SGHNT, CDR2 YYREEE (reference sequence). The CDR3 loop spans 15 amino acids. J was trimmed by 5 bases and V by 2 bases; bases with no gene match: 3. The CDR3 sequence is CASSLSSGREDTQYF. CDR3 DNA: TGTGCCAGCAGCTTATCTAGCGGGAGGGAAGATACGCAGTATTTT.

This chain uses TRBV7-3 with TRBJ2-5, with D perhaps matching TRBD2 (5 bases). CDR3 length: 13 residues. Germline-derived CDR1 and CDR2 are SGHTA and FQGTGA. The germline V and J ends were trimmed by 5 bases and 6 bases, with 13 bases remaining between them. The CDR3 DNA follows: TGTGCCAGCAGCCTCCCCGGGATACAGACCCAGTACTTC. Its translation is CASSLPGIQTQYF.

The J gene is TRBJ2-7, the V gene TRBV14; perhaps TRBD2 as D (5 bases). Trimming pared 4 bases from V and 2 bases from J, leaving 18 bases between. The CDR3 contains 16 residues. Germline-derived CDR1 and CDR2 are SGHDN and FVKESK. The CDR3 nucleotides are TGTGCCAGCAGCCCCTTTAGTCTAGCCCCAACCTACGAGCAGTACTTC. Its protein product is CASSPFSLAPTYEQYF.

The genes are TRBV25-1 and TRBJ2-5, with D possibly matching TRBD2 (6 bases). Germline-derived CDR1 and CDR2 are MGHDK and SYGVNS. The CDR3 has 16 amino acids. V was shortened by 4 bases and J by 1 base, with 16 bases between the two germline ends. This CDR3 is CASSARTGRIQETQYF. CDR3 DNA: TGTGCCAGCAGTGCCCGAACCGGGAGAATCCAAGAGACCCAGTACTTC.

V is TRBV7-6 and J is TRBJ1-1; tentative D call: TRBD1 (6 bases). Looked up from germline, CDR1 is SGHVS and CDR2 is FNYEAQ. There are 14 residues in the CDR3. V lost 5 bases and J lost 1, with 11 bases in between. In nucleotides, the CDR3 is TGTGCCAGCAGCCCGCAGACAGGGAACACTGAAGCTTTCTTT. Protein: CASSPQTGNTEAFF.

The rearrangement uses TRBV19 and TRBJ2-3, with 11 bases matching TRBD2. Germline values: CDR1 LNHDA, CDR2 SQIVND (reference sequence). J gave up 2 bases and V 6 bases, and 4 bases lay outside the gene matches. The CDR3 sequence is 15 residues long. The CDR3 spells CASSQGLAATDTQYF. In nucleotides, the CDR3 is TGTGCCAGTAGCCAGGGACTAGCGGCCACAGATACGCAGTATTTT.

The rearrangement joins TRBV27 to TRBJ2-5, with D perhaps TRBD2 (5 bases). Per germline, CDR1 MNHEY and CDR2 SMNVEV (reference sequence). Deletions cut 6 bases from V and 4 bases from J, with 18 bases between. The length of the CDR3 is 15 residues. This chain's CDR3 is CASRPGRTFRETQYF. As DNA, the CDR3 is TGTGCCAGCAGACCCGGACGGACTTTCCGAGAGACCCAGTACTTC.

The V gene is TRBV3-1 (or the pseudogene TRBV3-2), the J gene TRBJ2-4; D perhaps matches TRBD1 (5 bases). V was clipped by 5 bases and J by 6 bases, with 11 bases between them. The germline gives CDR1 LGHDT, CDR2 YNNKEL (reference sequence). This CDR3 region has 13 residues. The CDR3, as DNA: TGTGCCAGCAGCACTCGGACAAGAAACATTCAGTACTTC. It translates to CASSTRTRNIQYF.

V is TRBV6-5 and J is TRBJ2-5; D perhaps matches TRBD2 (5 bases). CDR3 size: 13 residues. From germline, CDR1 is MNHEY and CDR2 SVGAGI. Trimming took off 8 bases at V and 4 bases at J, with 14 bases between the two ends. In DNA form, the CDR3 reads TGTGCCAGCTTTGGCGAGCGGCCAGAGACCCAGTACTTC. Translated, it gives CASFGERPETQYF.

The V and J genes are TRBV7-8 and TRBJ2-5; 7 bases align to TRBD2. Germline CDR1 reads SGHVS; CDR2 reads FQNEAQ. V was pared by 5 bases and J by 7 bases, with 10 bases of the junction left unmatched. This CDR3 is 14 amino acids long. The CDR3, as DNA: TGTGCCAGCAGCCGAGTTCGCGGGGGAGGGACCCAGTACTTC. It specifies CASSRVRGGGTQYF.

The chain joins TRBV19 to TRBJ2-1; TRBD2 matches at 8 bases. Germline CDR1 is LNHDA and CDR2 is SQIVND (reference sequence). The ends lost 2 bases at V and 7 bases at J; junction bases unmatched: 7. This CDR3 is 15 amino acids long. CDR3 amino acids: CASSIPGGPGNEQFF. CDR3 in DNA: TGTGCCAGTAGTATACCGGGAGGGCCGGGAAATGAGCAGTTCTTC.

V gene TRBV14 combines with J gene TRBJ2-6, with 12 bases identical to TRBD1. V shed 1 base and J 3 bases; nucleotides not matched to a gene: 7. Germline assignment: CDR1 SGHDN and CDR2 FVKESK. This CDR3 is built from 19 residues. The chain's CDR3 is CASSQGAGTGGLGANVLTF. The DNA for the CDR3 is TGTGCCAGCAGCCAAGGGGCCGGGACAGGGGGCCTTGGGGCCAACGTCCTGACTTTC.

The chain couples TRBV19 to TRBJ2-2, with 9 bases matching TRBD2. The germline V gene encodes CDR1 LNHDA and CDR2 SQIVND (reference sequence). The CDR3 contains 14 residues. The J segment lost 4 bases and the V segment lost 8 bases, leaving 5 bases of the junction unmatched. CDR3: CASGTSGRTGELFF. CDR3 DNA: TGTGCCAGTGGTACTAGCGGGCGCACCGGGGAGCTGTTTTTT.

This clone was recorded only once. The rearrangement links TRBV19 to TRBJ2-3; D is unresolved. Trimming took 3 bases from V and 2 from J, leaving 9 bases between them. The germline gives CDR1 LNHDA, CDR2 SQIVND (reference sequence). The CDR3 spans 14 residues. CDR3 nucleotide sequence: TGTGCCAGTAGTATTGTCAGGTTCACAGATACGCAGTATTTT. Its translation: CASSIVRFTDTQYF. The whole variable domain, filled in from reference TRBV19 and TRBJ2-3, reads DGGITQSPKYLFRKEGQNVTLSCEQNLNHDAMYWYRQDPGQGLRLIYYSQIVNDFQKGDIAEGYSVSREKKESFPLTVTSAQKNPTAFYLCASSIVRFTDTQYFGPGTRLTVL.

The V and J genes are TRBV5-1 and TRBJ1-2; D gene unclear. Trimming took off 3 bases at V and 2 bases at J, with 11 bases between the two ends. The CDR3 is 14 amino acids. The V gene's germline CDR1 is SGHRS and CDR2 YFSETQ. The CDR3 reads CASSSSEGNYGYTF. The CDR3 DNA reads TGCGCCAGCAGCTCCTCCGAGGGAAACTATGGCTACACCTTC.

V gene TRBV19 combines with J gene TRBJ2-2, with 15 nucleotides matching TRBD2. V was pared by 7 bases and J by 5 bases, with 14 bases of the junction left unmatched. The CDR3 is 19 amino acids. From germline, CDR1 is LNHDA and CDR2 SQIVND (reference sequence). CDR3 coding DNA: TGTGCCAGTATAAATTTTGGGACTAGCGGGGGGAGAAGGACCGGGGAGCTGTTTTTT. It specifies CASINFGTSGGRRTGELFF.

The V gene is TRBV27, the J gene TRBJ2-1; 10 nucleotides agree with TRBD2. The trim removed 4 bases at V and 7 bases at J, leaving 7 bases unmatched. The CDR3 runs 15 residues. In germline, CDR1 is MNHEY, CDR2 SMNVEV (reference sequence). CDR3 amino acids: CASSSGLAVSNEQFF. In DNA form, the CDR3 reads TGTGCCAGCAGTTCCGGACTAGCGGTTTCTAATGAGCAGTTCTTC.